This T cell receptor (beta chain) was profiled in a study of T cell repertoires in cytomegalovirus infection. Background on the study: CMV epitopes used comprised recently identified HLA-C-restricted ones and well-studied HLA-B-restricted ones. CMV infection together with matching HLA type was indicated by public TCR beta signatures.

Via MiXCR, TCRdb re-called the reads, giving one row per CDR3 protein. The sample shows hundreds of thousands of distinct CDR3 sequences, approximately 32% of them seen only once. At least ten counts were recorded for this clonotype. The antigen remains unidentified. Study results and limitations: Predominance within the ex vivo response was attributable to HLA-C-restricted CMV-specific TCR beta clonotypes.

Trimming took off 5 bases at V and 8 bases at J, with 10 bases between the two ends. Per germline, CDR1 SEHNR and CDR2 FQNEAQ (reference sequence). The CDR3 runs to 12 residues. V and J are TRBV7-9 and TRBJ2-1; D unclear. Sequencing used cultured CD8+ T cells from PBMCs, obtained from culture after CMV antigen stimulation. The clonotype was recovered from a human donor in good health (CMV status not recorded). Some clones in this sample may be carry-over from other donors' samples. This chain's CDR3 is CASSPKFHEQFF. The CDR3, as DNA: TGTGCCAGCAGCCCTAAATTCCATGAGCAGTTCTTC.